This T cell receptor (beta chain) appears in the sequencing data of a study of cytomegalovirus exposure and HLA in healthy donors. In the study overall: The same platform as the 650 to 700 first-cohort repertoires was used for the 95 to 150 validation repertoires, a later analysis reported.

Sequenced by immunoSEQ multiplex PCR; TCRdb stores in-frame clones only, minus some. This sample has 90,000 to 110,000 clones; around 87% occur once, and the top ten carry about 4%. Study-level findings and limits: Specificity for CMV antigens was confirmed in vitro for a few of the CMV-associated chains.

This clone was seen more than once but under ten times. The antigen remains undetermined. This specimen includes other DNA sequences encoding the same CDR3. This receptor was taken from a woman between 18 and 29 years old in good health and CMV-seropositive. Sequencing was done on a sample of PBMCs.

The CDR3 region has the DNA TGTGCCAGCAGTTTGGGGACAGCGGGCGAGCAGTACTTC. It yields the protein CASSLGTAGEQYF. J is TRBJ2-7 and V is TRBV28; D possibly corresponds to TRBD1 (7 bases). CDR1 and CDR2 from the germline V gene are MDHEN and SYDVKM. The CDR3 spans 13 residues. V was trimmed by 3 bases and J by 6 bases, leaving 12 bases between them.